The 19 T cell receptor beta chains given below trace back to one sample, sequenced in a study of blood T cell repertoires in COVID-19. Generated by immunoSEQ multiplex PCR, the TCRdb table keeps only in-frame clones and is missing some. The sample holds fewer than 450,000 clones, over 70% seen once. The sample taken for sequencing was peripheral blood. The receptor set was obtained from a woman aged 50 to 65 with COVID-19, enrolled during active disease.

This chain connects TRBV5-4 to TRBJ2-1, with a weak D call TRBD1 (5 bases). In germline, CDR1 is SGHNT, CDR2 YYREEE (reference sequence). V lost 1 base and J lost 9, with 11 bases in between. This CDR3 comprises 13 residues. The CDR3 is CASSLQGIGEQFF. For the CDR3, the DNA is TGTGCCAGCAGCTTGCAGGGCATTGGTGAGCAGTTCTTC.

This chain joins TRBV6-5 and TRBJ2-7; D is perhaps TRBD1 (6 bases). The germline V and J ends were trimmed by 7 bases and 6 bases, with 16 bases remaining between them. CDR1 MNHEY and CDR2 SVGAGI come from the germline V gene. The CDR3 length is 13 residues. CDR3 DNA: TGTGCCAGCAATACAGGGTTATCGGGCGAGCAGTACTTC. This encodes CASNTGLSGEQYF.

A single count supports this clone. The genes are TRBV24-1 and TRBJ2-3; possibly TRBD1 for D (5 bases). Germline CDR1 and CDR2: KGHDR and SFDVKD. The CDR3 sequence is 15 residues long. The ends were cut back, 4 bases at V and 1 base at J, with 11 bases in the middle. The chain's CDR3 is CATSDLQGRTDTQYF. For the CDR3, the DNA is TGTGCCACCAGTGACCTCCAGGGCCGCACAGATACGCAGTATTTT.

The V and J genes are TRBV5-8 and TRBJ2-7; 9 positions match TRBD1. The trim removed 4 bases at V and 7 bases at J, leaving 9 bases unmatched. CDR1 SGHTS and CDR2 YDEGEE come from the germline V gene. This CDR3 comprises 14 residues. CDR3 residues: CASSPGTGTREQYF. The CDR3 nucleotides read TGTGCCAGCAGCCCCGGGACAGGGACGAGGGAGCAGTACTTC.

The chain recombines TRBV3-1 (or the pseudogene TRBV3-2) with TRBJ2-3; possibly TRBD1 for D (6 bases). Germline CDR1 is LGHDT and CDR2 is YNNKEL (reference sequence). Trimming took off 4 bases at V and 5 bases at J, with 13 bases between the two ends. The CDR3 sequence is 14 residues long. The CDR3 DNA reads TGTGCCAGCAGCCGTAGACAGGCCTTAGATACGCAGTATTTT. Translation gives CASSRRQALDTQYF.

The chain carries TRBV18 and TRBJ2-7; 12 bases align to TRBD2. Germline trimming cut 3 bases from V and 0 bases from J; bases unmatched to any gene: 9. Germline CDR1 is KGHSH and CDR2 is LQKENI. There are 18 residues in the CDR3. The CDR3 protein is CASSPNPGLAGSSYEQYF. The CDR3 DNA follows: TGTGCCAGCTCACCCAACCCGGGACTAGCGGGCAGCTCCTACGAGCAGTACTTC.

This clone has just one count. The V gene is TRBV13, the J gene TRBJ2-5; D not resolved. With 5 bases removed from V and 1 base from J, the gap between germline ends came to 8 bases. Per the germline V gene, CDR1 is PRHDT and CDR2 is FYEKMQ (reference sequence). The CDR3 totals 13 residues. The CDR3 DNA follows: TGTGCCAGCAGCCCTAGTCCCCAAGAGACCCAGTACTTC. Residues: CASSPSPQETQYF.

The chain employs TRBV5-4 and TRBJ1-2, with 12 bases aligning to TRBD1. V was pared by 4 bases and J by 7 bases, with 8 bases of the junction left unmatched. Germline CDR1 is SGHNT and CDR2 is YYREEE (reference sequence). The CDR3 contains 15 residues. CDR3 nucleotide sequence: TGTGCCAGCAGCCCACAAGGGGACAGGGGGCGTGGCTACACCTTC. Translation: CASSPQGDRGRGYTF.

This chain links TRBV30 with TRBJ1-1, with 10 nucleotides matching TRBD1. J was trimmed by 8 bases and V by 8 bases; bases with no gene match: 11. Germline V gives CDR1 GTSNPN, CDR2 SVGIG (reference sequence). There are 13 residues in the CDR3. The DNA for the CDR3 is TGTGCCCGGGACAGAATGACAGGGGGCGAAGCTTTCTTT. Protein product: CARDRMTGGEAFF.

This clone was recorded once. Relative to the germline gene, one junction end is altered; a read error may explain this. The chain couples TRBV30 to TRBJ1-2; D gene uncertain. This CDR3 has 13 amino acids. Germline V gene sequence: CDR1 GTSNPN, CDR2 SVGIG (reference sequence). CDR3 in amino acids: CAWSARPPRVVSF. CDR3 bases: TGTGCCTGGAGTGCCCGACCGCCCCGGGTCGTCTCCTTC.

This clone was counted once. The gene calls are TRBV18 and TRBJ2-7; TRBD2 matches 7 bases. The germline V gene has CDR1 KGHSH and CDR2 LQKENI. The CDR3 consists of 16 residues. Losses at the gene ends were 3 bases for V and 0 bases for J; bases not matched to a gene: 8. In DNA form, the CDR3 reads TGTGCCAGCTCACCCTTGCTAGCGGAAAGCTCCTACGAGCAGTACTTC. It translates to CASSPLLAESSYEQYF.

The chain joins TRBV7-8 to TRBJ1-6, with TRBD1 matching over 9 bases. The ends lost 6 bases at V and 7 bases at J; junction bases unmatched: 10. The CDR3 is 16 amino acids. CDR1 and CDR2 from the germline V gene are SGHVS and FQNEAQ. The CDR3 region is CASSRWTGEVNSPLHF. DNA of the CDR3: TGTGCCAGCAGTCGGTGGACAGGGGAGGTAAATTCACCCCTCCACTTT.

The chain links TRBV7-8 to TRBJ1-2; no clear D. The CDR3 runs 14 residues. The V gene lost 5 bases and the J gene lost 6 bases, with 16 bases spanning the gap. Germline CDR1 and CDR2: SGHVS and FQNEAQ. As DNA, the CDR3 is TGTGCCAGCAGCCTCCTACTTCGGAGGGATGGCTACACCTTC. It translates to CASSLLLRRDGYTF.

This clone was seen once. The CDR3 loop is CASSQDSTSGKETQYF. CDR3 DNA: TGCGCCAGCAGCCAAGATTCTACTAGCGGGAAAGAGACCCAGTACTTC. The gene calls are TRBV4-3 and TRBJ2-5; 10 positions agree with TRBD2. V lost 0 bases to trimming and J lost 3 bases; unmatched junction nucleotides: 4. The CDR3 extends over 16 amino acids. Germline loops: CDR1 LGHNA, CDR2 YSLEER.

The chain links TRBV19 to TRBJ2-4; TRBD1 might be the D (6 bases). Trimming removed 6 bases from V and 4 bases from J, with 13 bases in between. Germline V gene data show CDR1 as LNHDA and CDR2 as SQIVND (reference sequence). The CDR3 length is 14 residues. CDR3 sequence (DNA): TGTGCCAGTAGCCACCGGGACATAAAAAACATTCAGTACTTC. It encodes CASSHRDIKNIQYF.

The gene calls are TRBV7-9 and TRBJ1-4; 8 bases fit TRBD1. The length of the CDR3 is 16 residues. CDR1 is SEHNR, CDR2 FQNEAQ, per germline (reference sequence). V dropped 4 bases and J dropped 3; count of bases not matched to a gene: 7. The CDR3 DNA follows: TGTGCCAGCAGCTCGGCCCAGGGGGCGGCTAATGAAAAACTGTTTTTT. This encodes CASSSAQGAANEKLFF.

The rearrangement uses TRBV6-4 and TRBJ2-3, with TRBD2 identical over 8 bases. The CDR3 length is 14 residues. Germline V gene sequence: CDR1 MRHNA, CDR2 SNTAGT. The trim removed 4 bases at V and 0 bases at J, leaving 0 bases unmatched. CDR3 coding DNA: TGTGCCAGCAGTGCTAGCGGGAGCACAGATACGCAGTATTTT. Protein: CASSASGSTDTQYF.

This clone was detected a few times. The chain is built from TRBV25-1 and TRBJ2-2; a weak D match, TRBD1 (6 bases). The CDR3 has 15 amino acids. Trimming cost V 5 bases and J 1 base, with 11 bases left between them. In germline, CDR1 is MGHDK, CDR2 SYGVNS. The CDR3 sequence is CASSPPDRNTGELFF. In DNA form, the CDR3 reads TGTGCCAGCAGTCCCCCGGACAGGAACACCGGGGAGCTGTTTTTT.

The chain uses TRBV2 and TRBJ2-2; 10 bases line up with TRBD1. V shed 7 bases, J shed 4 bases, and the junction held 9 bases outside the gene matches. Germline CDR1 is SNHLY and CDR2 is FYNNEI. The CDR3 contains 16 residues. The CDR3 nucleotides read TGTGCCAGCACCAAGCAGGGACAGGGGTCCACCGGGGAGCTGTTTTTT. It translates to CASTKQGQGSTGELFF.